This T cell receptor beta chain was identified in a study of blood T cell repertoires in COVID-19. Study summary: Some COVID-19 samples were acute and others convalescent; all came from the United States, Italy and Spain.

The germline CDR1 and CDR2 sequences are KGHDR and SFDVKD. CDR3 size: 17 residues. V was shortened by 0 bases and J by 1 base, with 12 bases between the two germline ends. The table came from immunoSEQ multiplex PCR; TCRdb's copy has only in-frame clones and leaves some out. The top ten clones hold about 6.5% of a sample with 77,000 or so clones, 83% of them seen once. The receptor was isolated from a woman in her sixties with acute or convalescent COVID-19. The chain has TRBV24-1 and TRBJ1-5; no clear D. The source material was peripheral blood. The CDR3 DNA sequence: TGTGCCACCAGTGATTTGAAATTGGGCAGGAGCAATCAGCCCCAGCATTTT. Residues: CATSDLKLGRSNQPQHF.